The 26 T cell receptor beta chains presented below share a single source sample, sequenced in a study of T cells in Graves' hyperthyroidism and ophthalmopathy. It was RNA transcripts that yielded the amplified TCR beta CDR3 regions. A set of HTBI primers served as the primers for a first-round RT-PCR of the TCR CDR3. A single record per CDR3 protein comes from TCRdb applying MiXCR to the multiplex PCR reads. The table has 350,000 to 450,000 distinct CDR3 sequences, 17% seen once; the top ten hold approximately 33%. Material for sequencing was blood. These receptor sequences come from a woman aged 25 to 39 with Graves' hyperthyroidism that later progressed to Graves' ophthalmopathy.

This clonotype was recorded many times. The chain recombines TRBV29-1 with TRBJ1-1, with D perhaps matching TRBD1 (6 bases). The germline CDR1 and CDR2 sequences are SQVTM and ANQGSEA. The CDR3 has 11 amino acids. Trimming cost V 5 bases and J 12 bases, with 16 bases left between them. In DNA, the CDR3 is TGCAGCGTTAGTCGAGGCAGGGGATCTTTCTTT. Protein product: CSVSRGRGSFF.

This clonotype was seen repeatedly, ten times or more. The J gene is TRBJ1-1, the V gene TRBV28; 9 bases map to TRBD1. Germline CDR1 is MDHEN and CDR2 is SYDVKM. The V gene end was trimmed by 2 bases and the J gene end by 0 bases; junction bases not matched to a gene: 10. The CDR3 has 18 residues. CDR3: CASSLGTGRIGMNTEAFF. CDR3 sequence (DNA): TGTGCCAGCAGTTTAGGGACAGGGAGGATTGGCATGAACACTGAAGCTTTCTTT. Full variable domain (rest looked up from reference TRBV28 and TRBJ1-1): DVKVTQSSRYLVKRTGEKVFLECVQDMDHENMFWYRQDPGLGLRLIYFSYDVKMKEKGDIPEGYSVSREKKERFSLILESASTNQTSMYLCASSLGTGRIGMNTEAFFGQGTRLTVV.

This clonotype has ten or more counts. The chain combines TRBV27 with TRBJ1-4, with a tentative D call TRBD1 (5 bases). Trimming cost V 5 bases and J 4 bases, with 14 bases left between them. This CDR3 spans 15 amino acids. Germline loops: CDR1 MNHEY, CDR2 SMNVEV (reference sequence). The CDR3 loop is CASSPGQTVNEKLFF. Written as DNA, the CDR3 is TGTGCCAGCAGTCCCGGACAAACCGTTAATGAAAAACTGTTTTTT.

The table lists this clonotype with many counts. The chain is built from TRBV2 and TRBJ2-5; TRBD2 matches 7 bases. The CDR3 length is 14 residues. Trimming at V came to 3 bases and at J to 5 bases, leaving 6 bases not matched to a gene. The germline V gene has CDR1 SNHLY and CDR2 FYNNEI. Here the CDR3 DNA reads TGTGCCAGCAGTGACCTAGCGGTGGGGGAGACCCAGTACTTC. Translated: CASSDLAVGETQYF.

This clonotype was picked up many times. The chain carries TRBV2 and TRBJ2-1; TRBD2 aligns across 12 bases. From germline, CDR1 is SNHLY and CDR2 FYNNEI. CDR3 length: 13 amino acids. V shed 6 bases, J shed 8 bases, and the junction held 2 bases outside the gene matches. The CDR3 DNA reads as TGTGCCAGCAGACTAGCGGGAGGCTATGAGCAGTTCTTC. Amino acids: CASRLAGGYEQFF.

This clonotype was counted many times. The V and J genes are TRBV3-1 and TRBJ2-7; D may be TRBD2 (5 bases). V shed 1 base and J shed 0 bases, with 10 bases lying between them. Germline V CDR1 and CDR2: LGHDT, YNNKEL (reference sequence). This CDR3 spans 15 amino acids. DNA of the CDR3: TGTGCCAGCAGCCAAGGGACTTCTACCTCCTACGAGCAGTACTTC. Residues: CASSQGTSTSYEQYF.

In its sample, this clonotype was seen many times. V and J are TRBV6-2 or TRBV6-3 and TRBJ1-2, with D possibly TRBD1 on 5 matching bases. V lost 2 bases to trimming and J lost 8 bases, with 18 bases between them. The CDR3 totals 15 residues. The germline V gene has CDR1 MNHEY and CDR2 SVGEGT. The CDR3 reads CASSYDNAGIGGYTF. The CDR3 DNA is TGTGCCAGCAGTTACGATAACGCAGGGATTGGCGGCTACACCTTC.

This clonotype was seen more than once but under ten times. The V and J genes are TRBV7-6 and TRBJ2-5; D unclear. The germline CDR1 and CDR2 sequences are SGHVS and FNYEAQ. Trimming shortened V by 3 bases and J by 4 bases, and 12 bases separated the two germline ends. The CDR3 has 14 amino acids. The CDR3 DNA follows: TGTGCCAGCAGCTTCCGGGCTACGCTAGAGACCCAGTACTTC. It is translated as CASSFRATLETQYF.

Ten or more counts support this clonotype. CDR3 protein: CASRNSGTGVHQPQHF. The CDR3 coding sequence is TGTGCCAGCAGGAATTCCGGGACAGGGGTGCACCAGCCCCAGCATTTT. The chain recombines TRBV28 with TRBJ1-5, with 10 positions matching TRBD1. The CDR3 is made up of 16 amino acids. Germline V gives CDR1 MDHEN, CDR2 SYDVKM. V dropped 6 bases and J dropped 7; count of bases not matched to a gene: 12.

Many counts were recorded for this clonotype. The chain is built from TRBV19 and TRBJ1-1; D gene unclear. CDR1 LNHDA and CDR2 SQIVND come from the germline V gene (reference sequence). This CDR3 comprises 13 residues. V was shortened by 4 bases and J by 1 base, with 7 bases between the two germline ends. CDR3 in DNA: TGTGCCAGTAGTACAGGACCGAACACTGAAGCTTTCTTT. Translation gives CASSTGPNTEAFF. Full variable domain (remainder filled in from reference TRBV19 and TRBJ1-1): DGGITQSPKYLFRKEGQNVTLSCEQNLNHDAMYWYRQDPGQGLRLIYYSQIVNDFQKGDIAEGYSVSREKKESFPLTVTSAQKNPTAFYLCASSTGPNTEAFFGQGTRLTVV.

Details on this clonotype: A much larger clone lies a single base off, so this may be a read error. The J gene is TRBJ1-1, the V gene TRBV7-9, with unresolved D. Germline lookup yields CDR1 SEHNR and CDR2 FQNEAQ (reference sequence). The CDR3 contains 15 residues. This CDR3 is CTSSQVAGKNTEAFF. CDR3 coding DNA: TGTACCAGCAGTCAGGTGGCAGGAAAGAACACTGAAGCTTTCTTT. The full variable domain, in which reference TRBV7-9 and TRBJ1-1 provide the parts outside the CDR3, is DTGVSQNPRHKITKRGQNVTFRCDPISEHNRLYWYRQTLGQGPEFLTYFQNEAQLEKSRLLSDRFSAERPKGSFSTLEIQRTEQGDSAMYLCTSSQVAGKNTEAFFGQGTRLTVV.

This clonotype was counted ten times or more. The gene calls are TRBV7-2 and TRBJ2-4, with D tentatively TRBD1 (6 bases). Germline CDR1 is SGHTA and CDR2 is FQGNSA. The CDR3 is 15 amino acids. Trimming pared 5 bases from V and 8 bases from J, leaving 19 bases between. The CDR3 here is CASSGGADSGDIQYF. The DNA of the CDR3 is TGTGCCAGCAGCGGGGGAGCGGACAGTGGGGACATTCAGTACTTC.

This clonotype was seen a handful of times. The chain couples TRBV5-1 to TRBJ2-7; 10 bases agree with TRBD1. Germline trimming cut 3 bases from V and 2 bases from J; bases unmatched to any gene: 5. CDR3 length: 15 residues. In germline, CDR1 is SGHRS, CDR2 YFSETQ. CDR3 DNA: TGCGCCAGCAGCTACACCGGGACAGGGGCCTACGAGCAGTACTTC. Translating gives CASSYTGTGAYEQYF.

The rearrangement links TRBV4-1 to TRBJ1-1; D may be TRBD1 (5 bases). CDR1 and CDR2 from the germline V gene are MGHRA and YSYEKL. The CDR3 is 15 residues long. Trimming removed 1 base at V and 5 bases at J, with 14 bases between. The CDR3 DNA is TGCGCCAGCAGCCAAGGGGGCCCGACGGAGACTGAAGCTTTCTTT. Translated, it gives CASSQGGPTETEAFF.

This clonotype has a count of ten or more. The V and J genes are TRBV2 and TRBJ2-7, with a possible D match to TRBD1 (6 bases). V was cut by 5 bases and J by 2 bases, with 16 bases left in between. The CDR3 is 15 amino acids. Germline V gene sequence: CDR1 SNHLY, CDR2 FYNNEI. DNA of the CDR3: TGTGCCAGCAGTACAAGGGACAAGACGCCCTACGAGCAGTACTTC. Translated: CASSTRDKTPYEQYF.

This chain joins TRBV6-5 and TRBJ2-1; tentatively, D is TRBD2 (6 bases). Germline lookup yields CDR1 MNHEY and CDR2 SVGAGI. Trimming pared 2 bases from V and 0 bases from J, leaving 20 bases between. The CDR3 covers 19 residues. CDR3 sequence: CASSYPTRPSGSSYNEQFF. CDR3 coding DNA: TGTGCCAGCAGTTACCCGACTAGACCCTCCGGGAGCTCCTACAATGAGCAGTTCTTC.

This clonotype was detected only a few times. This rearrangement joins TRBV25-1 to TRBJ1-2; possible D gene TRBD1, 5 bases. CDR3 length: 15 amino acids. The V gene's germline CDR1 is MGHDK and CDR2 SYGVNS. V was pared by 5 bases and J by 0 bases, with 13 bases between. CDR3 residues: CASSSTGGANYGYTF. The CDR3 nucleotides read TGTGCCAGCAGTTCGACGGGGGGGGCTAACTATGGCTACACCTTC.

This clonotype showed up many times. J is TRBJ2-3 and V is TRBV15; TRBD1 matches 7 bases. Trimming cost V 2 bases and J 2 bases; bases outside gene matches: 10. This CDR3 region has 17 residues. Germline V gives CDR1 LNHNV, CDR2 YYDKDF (reference sequence). This CDR3 reads CATSRRRQGSFTDTQYF. In DNA form, the CDR3 reads TGTGCCACCAGCAGAAGACGACAGGGCTCGTTCACAGATACGCAGTATTTT.

This clonotype was detected only a few times. This rearrangement joins TRBV2 to TRBJ2-7; D is possibly TRBD1 (6 bases). The germline gives CDR1 SNHLY, CDR2 FYNNEI. Trimming stripped 5 bases from V and 0 bases from J, with 17 bases between. The CDR3 sequence is 16 residues long. Here the CDR3 reads CASSNEWGLTSYEQYV. The DNA for the CDR3 is TGTGCCAGCAGTAACGAGTGGGGGCTCACCTCCTACGAGCAGTACGTC.

In this sample, this clonotype turned up many times. The rearrangement uses TRBV12-3 or TRBV12-4 and TRBJ2-3; perhaps TRBD1 as D (6 bases). V was clipped by 1 base and J by 2 bases, with 13 bases between them. This CDR3 has 16 residues. The CDR3 loop is CASSLDGGHPTDTQYF. CDR3 coding DNA: TGTGCCAGCAGTTTAGATGGGGGACACCCCACAGATACGCAGTATTTT.

The rearrangement joins TRBV29-1 to TRBJ2-7; TRBD2 matches 11 bases. The ends lost 5 bases at V and 6 bases at J; junction bases unmatched: 3. The CDR3 covers 12 residues. Germline CDR1 SQVTM, CDR2 ANQGSEA. CDR3 sequence: CSVLTSGIEQYF. CDR3 sequence (DNA): TGCAGCGTTCTGACTAGCGGGATCGAGCAGTACTTC.

The V call is TRBV20-1, the J call TRBJ2-7; unclear D gene. V gave up 6 bases and J gave up 0 bases, with 9 bases separating them. This CDR3 has 12 amino acids. Germline V gene data show CDR1 as DFQATT and CDR2 as SNEGSKA (reference sequence). The CDR3 DNA follows: TGCAGTGCGGTCACACCCTCCTACGAGCAGTACTTC. Its translation is CSAVTPSYEQYF.

This clonotype was seen ten or more times. The chain employs TRBV20-1 and TRBJ1-5; D is undetermined. V shed 4 bases and J shed 5 bases, with 12 bases lying between them. CDR3 length equals 13 residues. Germline V lookup: CDR1 DFQATT, CDR2 SNEGSKA (reference sequence). The CDR3 DNA reads as TGCAGTGCTACGACGACGGGAGATCAGCCCCAGCATTTT. This gives the protein CSATTTGDQPQHF.

This clonotype was seen repeatedly, ten times or more. The chain has TRBV5-6 and TRBJ1-3; TRBD1 might be the D (6 bases). Germline CDR1 and CDR2: SGHDT and YYEEEE. Trimming left V 3 bases short and J 0 bases short, with 19 bases between. The length of the CDR3 is 18 residues. This CDR3 is CASSSLGSRGGSGNTIYF. The CDR3 coding sequence is TGTGCCAGCAGCTCCCTAGGCTCACGAGGGGGCTCTGGAAACACCATATATTTT.

This clonotype occurred a few times. The chain links TRBV20-1 to TRBJ2-7; TRBD2 matches at 9 bases. The J segment lost 6 bases and the V segment lost 2 bases, leaving 11 bases of the junction unmatched. This CDR3 has 15 amino acids. Germline CDR1 is DFQATT and CDR2 is SNEGSKA (reference sequence). CDR3 region: CSARPAGGRYGEQYF. The DNA of the CDR3 is TGCAGTGCTAGACCGGCGGGAGGGCGTTATGGCGAGCAGTACTTC.

This clonotype was counted many times. The genes are TRBV2 and TRBJ1-4, with no clear D. Germline V lookup: CDR1 SNHLY, CDR2 FYNNEI. The CDR3 extends over 14 amino acids. V lost 5 bases and J 7 bases, leaving 14 bases between the germline ends. The CDR3, as DNA: TGTGCCAGCAGTCCAAATAGGCGGGGTGAAAAACTGTTTTTT. Residues: CASSPNRRGEKLFF. The full variable domain, completed using reference TRBV2 and TRBJ1-4, is EPEVTQTPSHQVTQMGQEVILRCVPISNHLYFYWYRQILGQKVEFLVSFYNNEISEKSEIFDDQFSVERPDGSNFTLKIRSTKLEDSAMYFCASSPNRRGEKLFFGSGTQLSVL.